This TCR beta chain was recovered during a study of shared clonotypes between healthy human individuals. Across the whole study: A couple of women and a few men aged 18 to 49 served as donors.

It was into CD45RA+ naive and CD45RA-negative memory subsets that the CD4+ cells were split. Findings of the study overall: Naive subsets generally had larger estimated richness than memory subsets. Naive CD4 clonotypes were shared across a handful of donors at roughly 5.3%.

CDR1 and CDR2 (germline): MNHNS, SASEGT. The CDR3 has 15 amino acids. Between the trimmed V and J ends, which lost 1 base and 1 base, there was a span of 10 bases. A note on this clone: Its antigen is currently unknown.

Data came from immunoSEQ multiplex PCR; TCRdb stores just in-frame clones and leaves some out. Among some 1 million clones listed, about 75% were seen once. The clonotype originates from a man aged 18 to 29 in good health. V is TRBV6-1 and J is TRBJ1-1; TRBD1 is a possible D gene (6 bases). Material for sequencing was memory CD4+ T cells sorted from blood. The subset denotes: CD45RA-negative fraction. The chain's CDR3 is CASSEGGAGNTEAFF. The CDR3 nucleotides are TGTGCCAGCAGTGAAGGGGGGGCAGGGAACACTGAAGCTTTCTTT.